These T cell receptor beta chains were read from a single sample in a study of CD8+CD57+ T cells in acquired aplastic anemia. TCRdb fed the reads into MiXCR, producing one record per CDR3 protein. The profile shows some 170,000 distinct CDR3 sequences, roughly 47% of them singletons. Sequenced: sorted CD4+, CD8+, or CD8+CD57+ T cells (not recorded which) from PBMCs. The receptors were sampled from a human donor in good health. Each CDR3 is given with its conserved first and last residue. Fields, in order: V gene, J gene, CDR3 protein.

>TRBV15|TRBJ2-1
CATSRDLGDSEQFF
>TRBV5-1|TRBJ2-5
CASSLALAGGETQYF
>TRBV2|TRBJ2-7
CAMGSYEQYF
>TRBV9|TRBJ2-7
CASSVRGGWEPYEQYF
>TRBV2|TRBJ2-3
CASSEIPGLAGGPPDTQYF
>TRBV19|TRBJ1-4
CASSPGSEKLFF
>TRBV24-1|TRBJ1-5
CATSDSKTVGYQPQHF
>TRBV4-1|TRBJ1-3
CASSQEDTSSGNTIYF
>TRBV10-3|TRBJ1-1
CAIAVSREFMNTEAFF
>TRBV7-9|TRBJ1-2
CASSLGGIFYGYTF
>TRBV5-4|TRBJ2-7
CASSLADRARYEQYF
>TRBV10-3|TRBJ2-1
CAIALAGGPNEQFF
>TRBV4-1|TRBJ2-3
CASSQRASGSTDTQYF
>TRBV19|TRBJ1-4
CASSMIRRELFF
>TRBV5-1|TRBJ2-1
CASEGTSGGAGEQFF
>TRBV10-3|TRBJ1-1
CAISESGMNTEAFF
>TRBV7-3|TRBJ2-4
CASSLAAQDIQYF
>TRBV24-1|TRBJ2-7
CATSDLGQGQGQYF
>TRBV6-1|TRBJ1-5
CASSTTGMQPQHF
>TRBV7-6|TRBJ2-6
CASSPLTSNVLTF
>TRBV20-1|TRBJ2-3
CSAIAGRTNTQYF
>TRBV10-2|TRBJ2-3
CASSLEWAGGADTQYF
>TRBV20-1|TRBJ1-2
CSAREPAKLEGGYTF
>TRBV24-1|TRBJ1-5
CATSDPTGGAGCNQPQHF
>TRBV7-8|TRBJ2-7
CASSHTVGEQYF
>TRBV19|TRBJ2-3
CASSRGGTDTQYF
>TRBV29-1|TRBJ2-1
CSVEDRAGNEQFF
>TRBV29-1|TRBJ2-1
CSVEVNERGGEQFF
>TRBV29-1|TRBJ2-7
CSVNGQRLYEQYF
>TRBV15|TRBJ2-3
CATSREGARDTQYF
>TRBV4-3|TRBJ1-2
CASSQDPDSLMGFYGYTF
>TRBV2|TRBJ2-5
CASSSGASETQYF
>TRBV11-1|TRBJ1-1
CASSLAPFRVRTEAFF
>TRBV2|.
CASLTGDHYEQYF
>TRBV7-2|TRBJ1-5
CASSSDRDQPQHF
>TRBV6-5|TRBJ1-5
CASSYSPGANQPQHF
>TRBV12-3/TRBV12-4|TRBJ2-2
CASSSPSVNTGELFF
>TRBV10-3|TRBJ2-3
CAISEGGSTDTQYF
>TRBV19|TRBJ1-1
CASSIDRVDTEAFF
>TRBV6-5|TRBJ1-1
CASSYPGQGGTEAFF